These T cell receptor beta chains were read from a single sample in a study of blood T cell repertoires in COVID-19. Only in-frame clones appear in the TCRdb table, and some are missing; sequencing was by immunoSEQ multiplex PCR. The sample consists of 200,000 to 250,000 clones, around 81% of them appearing once. Sequenced sample: peripheral blood. These TCRs come from a human donor in a cohort sampled during active COVID-19. Both conserved end residues are part of each CDR3. D genes are given only for firm matches. Clone size is not always given. Where it is, it says once, few, many or a class for expanded clones.

j_call	v_call	clone_size	d_call	cdr3_aa	cdr3_nt
TRBJ2-6	TRBV28	NA	NA	CASSFYGQISGANVLTF	TGTGCCAGCAGTTTTTACGGACAGATCTCTGGGGCCAACGTCCTGACTTTC
TRBJ1-1	TRBV5-1	NA	TRBD1	CASSLGAGGLTEAFF	TGCGCCAGCAGCTTGGGGGCAGGGGGTTTAACTGAAGCTTTCTTT
TRBJ1-5	TRBV4-2	few	NA	CASSQERAGQPQHF	TGTGCCAGCAGCCAAGAAAGGGCGGGACAGCCCCAGCATTTT
TRBJ1-2	TRBV6-6	NA	TRBD1	CASRRQGADYGYTF	TGTGCCAGCAGAAGACAGGGGGCTGACTATGGCTACACCTTC
TRBJ1-3	TRBV10-3	few	NA	CAIRQGGSSGNTIYF	TGTGCCATCAGACAAGGAGGGAGCTCTGGAAACACCATATATTTT
TRBJ1-5	TRBV25-1	NA	NA	CASSGDYENQPQHF	TGTGCCAGCAGTGGGGACTACGAAAATCAGCCCCAGCATTTT
TRBJ1-5	TRBV19	NA	TRBD1	CASSRQGRITNQPQHF	TGTGCCAGTAGTCGACAGGGGAGAATCACCAATCAGCCCCAGCATTTT
TRBJ2-5	TRBV28	many	NA	CASSIPGAQETQYF	TGTGCCAGCAGTATACCGGGAGCCCAAGAGACCCAGTACTTC
TRBJ2-7	TRBV5-4	NA	TRBD1	CASSSAGTGSYEQYF	TGTGCCAGCAGCAGTGCAGGGACAGGGTCCTACGAGCAGTACTTC
TRBJ2-1	TRBV7-8	NA	TRBD2	CASSVGLAAYNEQFF	TGTGCCAGCAGCGTAGGACTAGCGGCTTACAATGAGCAGTTCTTC
TRBJ2-7	TRBV27	NA	TRBD1	CASSFGDRGTEQYF	TGTGCCAGCAGTTTTGGGGACAGGGGAACCGAGCAGTACTTC
TRBJ1-5	TRBV6-2/TRBV6-3	few	NA	CASTPWALEGNQPQHF	TGTGCCAGCACCCCGTGGGCCCTGGAGGGCAATCAGCCCCAGCATTTT
TRBJ1-2	TRBV19	NA	NA	CASSTRIGYTF	TGTGCCAGTAGTACGAGGATCGGCTACACCTTC
TRBJ2-3	TRBV2	NA	NA	CASSEASPLTDTQYF	TGTGCCAGCAGTGAAGCGAGCCCCCTCACAGATACGCAGTATTTT
TRBJ1-5	TRBV5-5	NA	TRBD1	CASSLAQGTGGWQPQHF	TGTGCCAGCAGCTTGGCGCAAGGGACAGGGGGCTGGCAGCCCCAGCATTTT
TRBJ1-4	TRBV5-1	NA	NA	CASSWAGRINEKLFF	TGCGCCAGCAGCTGGGCGGGACGGATTAATGAAAAACTGTTTTTT
TRBJ2-1	TRBV2	NA	TRBD1	CASRWTGSNEQFF	TGTGCCAGCAGATGGACAGGTAGCAATGAGCAGTTCTTC
TRBJ1-1	TRBV28	NA	NA	CASSLTGNTEAFF	TGTGCCAGCAGTTTAACAGGGAACACTGAAGCTTTCTTT
TRBJ2-1	TRBV11-3	NA	TRBD2	CASSLGGTSGGEQFF	TGTGCCAGCAGCTTAGGAGGGACTAGCGGGGGGGAGCAGTTCTTC
TRBJ1-3	TRBV9	NA	TRBD1	CASSVGTGGFSGNTIYF	TGTGCCAGCAGCGTAGGAACAGGGGGCTTCTCTGGAAACACCATATATTTT
TRBJ1-5	TRBV18	NA	NA	CASSPPNMASNQPQHF	TGTGCCAGCTCACCACCGAACATGGCCAGCAATCAGCCCCAGCATTTT
TRBJ1-6	TRBV6-1	NA	NA	CASSEGRGGSSPLHF	TGTGCCAGCAGTGAAGGTAGGGGGGGGAGCTCACCCCTCCACTTT
TRBJ2-2	TRBV4-3	few	NA	CASSQDPRDTGELFF	TGCGCCAGCAGCCAAGATCCCAGGGACACCGGGGAGCTGTTTTTT
TRBJ2-1	TRBV11-2	NA	NA	CASKRTGTYNEQFF	TGTGCCAGCAAGAGGACGGGAACCTACAATGAGCAGTTCTTC
TRBJ2-7	TRBV6-6	NA	TRBD1	CASCPRDSLSSYEQYF	TGTGCCAGCTGTCCCCGGGACAGCCTCAGCTCCTACGAGCAGTACTTC
TRBJ2-1	TRBV19	NA	TRBD2	CASSRLADLNNEQFF	TGTGCCAGTAGTAGACTAGCGGACCTCAACAATGAGCAGTTCTTC
TRBJ2-1	TRBV10-2	NA	NA	CASAGYDEQFF	TGCGCCAGCGCAGGGTACGATGAGCAGTTCTTC
TRBJ1-1	TRBV19	NA	TRBD1	CASSMGRDREGTEAFF	TGTGCCAGTAGTATGGGCAGGGACAGGGAGGGCACTGAAGCTTTCTTT
TRBJ2-7	TRBV9	NA	NA	CASSPQSTYEQYF	TGTGCCAGCAGCCCCCAGTCCACCTACGAGCAGTACTTC
TRBJ2-7	TRBV28	NA	TRBD2	CASSLGLAGPSYEQYF	TGTGCCAGCAGTCTCGGACTAGCGGGGCCATCCTACGAGCAGTACTTC
TRBJ2-7	TRBV6-2/TRBV6-3	NA	TRBD1	CASSFNRGKAYEQYF	TGTGCCAGCAGTTTCAACAGGGGGAAGGCCTACGAGCAGTACTTC
TRBJ2-3	TRBV2	NA	NA	CASSEGKRGGTDTQYF	TGTGCCAGCAGTGAAGGGAAGCGCGGCGGCACAGATACGCAGTATTTT
TRBJ2-2	TRBV5-1	few	TRBD2	CASSPLAGVNTGELFF	TGCGCCAGCAGCCCCCTAGCGGGCGTGAACACCGGGGAGCTGTTTTTT
TRBJ2-2	TRBV5-4	NA	TRBD1	CASSATGGFAGELFF	TGTGCCAGCAGCGCGACAGGGGGCTTTGCCGGGGAGCTGTTTTTT
TRBJ2-1	TRBV4-1	NA	NA	CASSQATGTSAYNEQFF	TGCGCCAGCAGCCAAGCCACCGGGACTTCGGCCTACAATGAGCAGTTCTTC
TRBJ1-1	TRBV18	NA	NA	CASSPRAGVNTEAFF	TGTGCCAGCTCACCACGGGCAGGGGTGAACACTGAAGCTTTCTTT